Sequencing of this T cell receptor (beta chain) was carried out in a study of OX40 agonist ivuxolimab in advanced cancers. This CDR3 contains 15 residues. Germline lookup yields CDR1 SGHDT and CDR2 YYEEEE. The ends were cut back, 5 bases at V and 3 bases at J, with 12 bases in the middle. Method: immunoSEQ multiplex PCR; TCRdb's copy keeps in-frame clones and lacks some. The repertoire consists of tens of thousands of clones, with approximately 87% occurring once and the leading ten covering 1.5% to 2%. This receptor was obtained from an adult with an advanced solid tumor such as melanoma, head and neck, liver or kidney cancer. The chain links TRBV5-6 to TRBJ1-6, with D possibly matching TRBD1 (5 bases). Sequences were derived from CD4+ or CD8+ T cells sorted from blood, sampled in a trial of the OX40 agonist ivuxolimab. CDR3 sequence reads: CASRFQGGYNSPLHF. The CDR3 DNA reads TGTGCCAGCAGGTTTCAGGGAGGCTATAATTCACCCCTCCACTTT.